This passage covers 28 T cell receptor beta chains from one sample sequenced in a study of siplizumab effects on memory and regulatory T cells (dated by TCRdb to between 2018 and 2020). The library was produced with the immunoSEQ multiplex PCR assay. Not all clones reach the TCRdb copy of this immuneACCESS table, which keeps in-frame sequences only. Checked studies attribute under half of the gap to unresolved V genes and leave the rest unexplained. The sample includes around 110,000 clones, with around 94% observed a single time. Clones ranked in the top ten supply under 2% of the sample. The material sequenced was non-Treg CD4+ T cells sorted from blood. In the paper's terms, the cell subset or site label means: FACS-sorted unstimulated CD4+ non-regulatory T cells. The receptors stem from a human donor in good health.

This sequence joins TRBV14 and TRBJ2-1; D is ambiguous. The CDR3 is 17 residues long. V lost 1 base, J lost 4 bases, and 17 bases lay in between. Germline CDR1 is SGHDN and CDR2 is FVKESK. CDR3 region: CASSQGIGVQNYNEQFF. CDR3 coding DNA: TGTGCCAGCAGCCAAGGTATTGGGGTCCAAAATTACAATGAGCAGTTCTTC.

V gene TRBV19 combines with J gene TRBJ2-2; possibly TRBD1 for D (6 bases). The V and J ends lost 7 bases and 9 bases respectively, with 12 bases between them. The CDR3 sequence is 12 residues long. The V gene's germline CDR1 is LNHDA and CDR2 SQIVND (reference sequence). The CDR3 DNA follows: TGTGCCAGTACTATGACAGGCTGGGAGCTGTTTTTT. Protein sequence: CASTMTGWELFF.

The rearrangement links TRBV2 to TRBJ2-7, with D unclear. The CDR3 spans 15 residues. Per the germline V gene, CDR1 is SNHLY and CDR2 is FYNNEI. Trimming took 3 bases from V and 2 from J, leaving 14 bases between them. The CDR3 loop reads CASSDRHYKAYEQYF. Here the CDR3 DNA reads TGTGCCAGCAGTGATCGGCACTATAAAGCCTACGAGCAGTACTTC.

This rearrangement joins TRBV6-1 to TRBJ1-5; weak D call: TRBD1 (5 bases). The V gene lost 3 bases and the J gene lost 7 bases, with 13 bases spanning the gap. The germline gives CDR1 MNHNS, CDR2 SASEGT. This CDR3 spans 14 amino acids. The CDR3 is CASSEFRASQPQHF. CDR3 in DNA: TGTGCCAGCAGTGAGTTCAGGGCTAGCCAGCCCCAGCATTTT.

The chain uses TRBV4-1 and TRBJ2-3; D is possibly TRBD2 (5 bases). V was cut by 4 bases and J by 0 bases, with 14 bases left in between. Germline V CDR1 and CDR2: MGHRA, YSYEKL. The CDR3 has 16 residues. The CDR3 region has the DNA TGCGCCAGCAGCCTCTGGGCGGGTCCCAGCACAGATACGCAGTATTTT. The encoded protein is CASSLWAGPSTDTQYF.

The chain is built from TRBV10-3 and TRBJ2-4; D might be TRBD1 (6 bases). V shed 1 base and J shed 2 bases, with 15 bases lying between them. The CDR3 totals 17 residues. CDR1 and CDR2 (germline): ENHRY, SYGVKD. The CDR3 here is CAISEFTHRESKNIQYF. In DNA, the CDR3 is TGTGCCATCAGTGAGTTTACGCACAGGGAGTCCAAAAACATTCAGTACTTC.

This sequence joins TRBV6-5 and TRBJ2-3; 7 positions agree with TRBD1. CDR1 and CDR2 (germline): MNHEY, SVGAGI. The CDR3 runs to 14 residues. The ends lost 7 bases at V and 0 bases at J; junction bases unmatched: 4. CDR3 residues: CASTRGRSTDTQYF. The CDR3, as DNA: TGTGCCAGCACAAGGGGGCGGAGCACAGATACGCAGTATTTT.

The V call is TRBV5-4, the J call TRBJ1-2; 8 nucleotides align to TRBD1. Per the germline V gene, CDR1 is SGHNT and CDR2 is YYREEE (reference sequence). CDR3 length equals 14 residues. J lost 7 bases, V lost 0 bases, and 5 bases had no gene match. CDR3 nucleotide sequence: TGTGCCAGCAGCTTGGCAGGGGGCGCTGCTGGCTACACCTTC. It codes for CASSLAGGAAGYTF.

V usage is TRBV7-9 and J usage is TRBJ2-5; D ambiguous. This CDR3 contains 16 residues. CDR1 and CDR2 (germline): SEHNR, FQNEAQ (reference sequence). Between the trimmed V and J ends, which lost 2 bases and 4 bases, there was a span of 17 bases. The CDR3, as DNA: TGTGCCAGCAGCTTAAGGATACAGTCGTGGGGAGAGACCCAGTACTTC. Protein: CASSLRIQSWGETQYF.

The chain uses TRBV20-1 and TRBJ2-4; D is possibly TRBD1 (5 bases). V was trimmed by 6 bases and J by 8 bases, leaving 11 bases between them. In germline, CDR1 is DFQATT, CDR2 SNEGSKA (reference sequence). The CDR3 spans 11 residues. CDR3: CSAGEGDIQYF. CDR3 coding DNA: TGCAGTGCCGGAGAAGGGGACATTCAGTACTTC.

The chain combines TRBV29-1 with TRBJ1-2; D gene unclear. Between the trimmed V and J ends, which lost 4 bases and 6 bases, there was a span of 12 bases. CDR1 is SQVTM, CDR2 ANQGSEA, per germline. The length of the CDR3 is 12 residues. Here the CDR3 DNA reads TGCAGCGTTGGACAATCTAGAGATGGCTACACCTTC. Translation: CSVGQSRDGYTF. The whole variable domain, filled in from reference TRBV29-1 and TRBJ1-2, reads SAVISQKPSRDICQRGTSLTIQCQVDSQVTMMFWYRQQPGQSLTLIATANQGSEATYESGFVIDKFPISRPNLTFSTLTVSNMSPEDSSIYLCSVGQSRDGYTFGSGTRLTVV.

The rearrangement uses TRBV4-1 and TRBJ2-1; D is perhaps TRBD2 (6 bases). The CDR3 runs to 16 residues. Per germline, CDR1 MGHRA and CDR2 YSYEKL. Between the trimmed V and J ends, which lost 5 bases and 0 bases, there was a span of 14 bases. CDR3 bases: TGCGCCAGCAGCGCGGGACCGCTCAGCTCCTACAATGAGCAGTTCTTC. Translated: CASSAGPLSSYNEQFF.

The rearrangement uses TRBV15 and TRBJ2-5; D is undetermined. Trimming removed 1 base at V and 10 bases at J, with 16 bases between. This CDR3 region has 14 residues. CDR1 and CDR2 (germline): LNHNV, YYDKDF (reference sequence). The CDR3 sequence: CATSRVDPLSIQYF. The CDR3 DNA sequence: TGTGCCACCAGCAGAGTCGACCCTTTGAGTATCCAGTACTTC.

The V and J genes are TRBV18 and TRBJ1-1, with D perhaps TRBD1 (6 bases). Germline values: CDR1 KGHSH, CDR2 LQKENI. The CDR3 length is 14 residues. The V end lost 3 bases, the J end lost 3 bases, and 11 bases lay between the germline ends. The CDR3 sequence is CASSPQGQHTEAFF. The DNA of the CDR3 is TGTGCCAGCTCACCCCAGGGACAACACACTGAAGCTTTCTTT.

The rearrangement uses TRBV12-2 and TRBJ1-6. TRBV12-2 is reported as a pseudogene. This CDR3 contains 14 residues. The CDR3 DNA sequence: TGTGCAAGTCGCTTCGGATTGGGGGATTCACCCCTCCACTTT. Encoded protein: CASRFGLGDSPLHF.

V and J are TRBV5-1 and TRBJ2-3; the D gene is possibly TRBD2 (5 bases). Deletions cut 5 bases from V and 0 bases from J, with 16 bases between. The V gene's germline CDR1 is SGHRS and CDR2 YFSETQ. The CDR3 extends over 16 amino acids. The CDR3 sequence is CASRELTSGSTDTQYF. CDR3 nucleotides: TGCGCCAGCAGGGAACTCACCAGCGGTAGCACAGATACGCAGTATTTT.

CDR3: CASSWRSSGKSTDTQYF. In DNA form, the CDR3 reads TGTGCCAGCAGCTGGAGGTCTAGCGGGAAAAGCACAGATACGCAGTATTTT. This chain links TRBV11-2 with TRBJ2-3; 9 bases map to TRBD2. V was clipped by 4 bases and J by 0 bases; unmatched bases: 8. The CDR3 is 17 residues long. Germline assignment: CDR1 SGHAT and CDR2 FQNNGV.

CDR3: CASSPGIAEYNEQFF. The CDR3 DNA sequence: TGTGCCAGCAGTCCTGGAATAGCGGAGTACAATGAGCAGTTCTTC. This chain links TRBV5-4 with TRBJ2-1; tentatively, D is TRBD2 (6 bases). V was pared by 5 bases and J by 4 bases, with 16 bases between. The V gene's germline CDR1 is SGHNT and CDR2 YYREEE (reference sequence). The CDR3 is 15 residues long.

The CDR3 DNA is TGTGCCAGCGGTGTAGGGCAGTTCTTC. The encoded protein is CASGVGQFF. The chain uses TRBV6-6 and TRBJ2-1, with unresolved D. The CDR3 has 9 residues. Germline-derived CDR1 and CDR2 are MNHNY and SVGAGI (reference sequence). The V gene lost 8 bases and the J gene lost 12 bases, with 8 bases spanning the gap.

The genes are TRBV10-2 and TRBJ2-7; the D call may be TRBD1 or TRBD2 (6 bases each). Germline-derived CDR1 and CDR2 are WSHSY and SAAADI. V gave up 3 bases and J gave up 2 bases, with 14 bases separating them. CDR3 length: 15 amino acids. The DNA for the CDR3 is TGCGCCAGCAGTGATTTTGGGGGGCCAACCTACGAGCAGTACTTC. Amino acids: CASSDFGGPTYEQYF.

This clone is a singleton in its sample. This sequence joins TRBV5-1 and TRBJ2-1; the D gene is possibly TRBD2 (6 bases). The germline gives CDR1 SGHRS, CDR2 YFSETQ. The CDR3 is 12 amino acids. V was trimmed by 0 bases and J by 9 bases, leaving 7 bases between them. CDR3 protein: CASSLGDFEQFF. In nucleotides, the CDR3 is TGCGCCAGCAGCTTGGGGGACTTTGAGCAGTTCTTC.

The chain couples TRBV5-1 to TRBJ2-7; D unclear. This CDR3 is built from 14 residues. With 1 base removed from V and 2 bases from J, the gap between germline ends came to 10 bases. Germline assignment: CDR1 SGHRS and CDR2 YFSETQ. CDR3 nucleotides: TGCGCCAGCAGCTTGATAGGGTCCCCCTACGAGCAGTACTTC. Protein sequence: CASSLIGSPYEQYF.

V gene TRBV9 combines with J gene TRBJ2-7; a weak D match, TRBD1 (6 bases). Germline V lookup: CDR1 SGDLS, CDR2 YYNGEE. The CDR3 has 14 residues. V was shortened by 3 bases and J by 2 bases, with 12 bases between the two germline ends. In nucleotides, the CDR3 is TGTGCCAGCAGCGCGGGACAAATTACCTACGAGCAGTACTTC. It codes for CASSAGQITYEQYF.

This chain uses TRBV18 with TRBJ1-5; perhaps TRBD1 as D (5 bases). Deletions cut 1 base from V and 5 bases from J, with 9 bases between. From germline, CDR1 is KGHSH and CDR2 LQKENI. The CDR3 covers 14 residues. CDR3 amino acids: CASSPLQGYQPQHF. For the CDR3, the DNA is TGTGCCAGCTCACCACTCCAGGGATATCAGCCCCAGCATTTT.

The CDR3 DNA reads as TGTGCCAGCAGTGAGGGACCCCTGGTCGAGCAGTACTTC. Its translation is CASSEGPLVEQYF. The chain couples TRBV27 to TRBJ2-7, with D perhaps matching TRBD1 or TRBD2 (5 bases each). The CDR3 covers 13 residues. V gave up 5 bases and J gave up 6 bases, with 14 bases separating them. The germline V gene encodes CDR1 MNHEY and CDR2 SMNVEV (reference sequence).

The rearrangement joins TRBV5-4 to TRBJ2-3, with D possibly TRBD2 on 5 matching bases. V shed 4 bases and J shed 1 base, with 13 bases lying between them. CDR1 and CDR2 from the germline V gene are SGHNT and YYREEE (reference sequence). This CDR3 contains 15 residues. The CDR3 DNA is TGTGCCAGCAGCCACCCAGGAGCGGGCACAGATACGCAGTATTTT. It yields the protein CASSHPGAGTDTQYF.

V usage is TRBV10-1 and J usage is TRBJ2-5; a weak D match, TRBD2 (6 bases). The CDR3 totals 14 residues. The ends were cut back, 1 base at V and 2 bases at J, with 8 bases in the middle. Germline loops: CDR1 WNHNN, CDR2 SYGVQD (reference sequence). DNA for the CDR3: TGCGCCAGCAGTGAGTGGGGGGAGCAAGAGACCCAGTACTTC. Translated, it gives CASSEWGEQETQYF.

The J gene is TRBJ1-2, the V gene TRBV18; the D is unclear. The CDR3 contains 14 residues. Germline assignment: CDR1 KGHSH and CDR2 LQKENI. V was pared by 0 bases and J by 1 base, with 6 bases between. The CDR3 DNA follows: TGTGCCAGCTCACCACCGGCGGGTAACTATGGCTACACCTTC. This codes for CASSPPAGNYGYTF. The whole variable domain, remainder taken from reference TRBV18 and TRBJ1-2, is NAGVMQNPRHLVRRRGQEARLRCSPMKGHSHVYWYRQLPEEGLKFMVYLQKENIIDESGMPKERFSAEFPKEGPSILRIQQVVRGDSAAYFCASSPPAGNYGYTFGSGTRLTVV.